The clone carrying this T cell receptor (beta chain) was found many times. Its antigen remains unidentified. CDR1 is LNHDA, CDR2 SQIVND, per germline (reference sequence). Trimming cost V 3 bases and J 4 bases, with 12 bases left between them. This CDR3 is built from 14 residues. Clones were sequenced by immunoSEQ multiplex PCR, and TCRdb holds only the in-frame ones, with some missing. The table shows around 700,000 clones, with around 72% occurring only once. The sample belongs to a study of shared clonotypes between healthy human individuals. Study overall: The donor pool was made up of two women and a few men aged 18 to 49.

General study results and limits: Blood alone was sampled, and tissue repertoires likely differ. Lower generation probabilities were found for non-shared clonotypes than for those shared by all four donors. It was observed that roughly 5.1% of naive CD4 clonotypes were shared across several donors.

This chain links TRBV19 with TRBJ2-5; D not resolved. Specimen: memory CD4+ T cells sorted from blood. As for subset: CD45RA-negative fraction. The clonotype comes from a woman younger than 45 in good health. CDR3 protein: CASSILGDRETQYF. CDR3 sequence (DNA): TGTGCCAGTAGTATTTTGGGCGACCGAGAGACCCAGTACTTC.